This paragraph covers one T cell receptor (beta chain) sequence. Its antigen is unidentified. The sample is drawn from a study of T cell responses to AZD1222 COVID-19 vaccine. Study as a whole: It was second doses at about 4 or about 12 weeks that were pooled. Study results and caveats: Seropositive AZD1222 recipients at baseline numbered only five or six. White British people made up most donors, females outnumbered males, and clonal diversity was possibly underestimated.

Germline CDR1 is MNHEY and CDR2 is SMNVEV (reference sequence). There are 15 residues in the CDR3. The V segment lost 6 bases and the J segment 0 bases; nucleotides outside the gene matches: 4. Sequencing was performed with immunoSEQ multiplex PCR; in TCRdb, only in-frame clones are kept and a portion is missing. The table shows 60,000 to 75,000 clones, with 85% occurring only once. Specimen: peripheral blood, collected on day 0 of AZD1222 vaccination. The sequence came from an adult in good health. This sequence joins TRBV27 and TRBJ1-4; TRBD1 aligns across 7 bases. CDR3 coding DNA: TGTGCCAGCAGACTACAGGGGCCAACTAATGAAAAACTGTTTTTT. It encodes CASRLQGPTNEKLFF. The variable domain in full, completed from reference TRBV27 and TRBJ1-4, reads EAQVTQNPRYLITVTGKKLTVTCSQNMNHEYMSWYRQDPGLGLRQIYYSMNVEVTDKGDVPEGYKVSRKEKRNFPLILESPSPNQTSLYFCASRLQGPTNEKLFFGSGTQLSVL.